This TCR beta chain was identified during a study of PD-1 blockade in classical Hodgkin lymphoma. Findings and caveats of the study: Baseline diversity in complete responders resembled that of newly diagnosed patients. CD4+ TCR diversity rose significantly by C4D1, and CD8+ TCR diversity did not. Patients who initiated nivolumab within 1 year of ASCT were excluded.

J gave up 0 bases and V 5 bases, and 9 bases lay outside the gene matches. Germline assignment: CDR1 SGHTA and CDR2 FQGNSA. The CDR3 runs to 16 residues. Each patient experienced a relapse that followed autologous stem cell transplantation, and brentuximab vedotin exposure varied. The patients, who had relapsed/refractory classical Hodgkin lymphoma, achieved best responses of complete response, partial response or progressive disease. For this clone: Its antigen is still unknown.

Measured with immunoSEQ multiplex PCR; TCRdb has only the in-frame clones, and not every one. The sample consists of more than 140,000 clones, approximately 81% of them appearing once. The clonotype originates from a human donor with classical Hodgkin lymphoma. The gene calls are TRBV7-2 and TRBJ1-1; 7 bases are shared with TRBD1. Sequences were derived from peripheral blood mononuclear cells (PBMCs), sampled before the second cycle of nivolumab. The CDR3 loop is CASSTDRVHMNTEAFF. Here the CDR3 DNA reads TGTGCCAGCAGCACTGACAGGGTCCATATGAACACTGAAGCTTTCTTT.